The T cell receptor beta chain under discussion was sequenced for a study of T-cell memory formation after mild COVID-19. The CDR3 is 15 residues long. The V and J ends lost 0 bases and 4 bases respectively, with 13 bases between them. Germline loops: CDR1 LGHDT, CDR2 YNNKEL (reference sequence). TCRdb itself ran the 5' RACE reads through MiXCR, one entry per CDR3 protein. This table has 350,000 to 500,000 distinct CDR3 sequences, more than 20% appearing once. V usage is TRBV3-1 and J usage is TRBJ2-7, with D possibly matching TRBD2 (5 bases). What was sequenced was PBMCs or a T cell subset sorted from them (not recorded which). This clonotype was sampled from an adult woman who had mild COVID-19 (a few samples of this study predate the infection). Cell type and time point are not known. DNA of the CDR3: TGTGCCAGCAGCCAAGATCGACTACCGTTTTACGAGCAGTACTTC. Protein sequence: CASSQDRLPFYEQYF.